The entry below describes one TCR beta chain. The sample belongs to a study of blood T cell repertoires in COVID-19. Study context: Samples taken during acute and convalescent COVID-19 were collected in the United States, Italy and Spain.

The CDR3 is 13 residues long. Trimming cost V 6 bases and J 4 bases, with 12 bases left between them. Using immunoSEQ multiplex PCR, the repertoire was profiled, and TCRdb retains in-frame clones only, with some absent. The sample has 55,000 to 90,000 clones; 80% to 85% are singletons. This TCR was recovered from a woman aged 55-69 years with acute or convalescent COVID-19. The sequenced sample consisted of peripheral blood. The genes are TRBV12-3 or TRBV12-4 and TRBJ1-1, with a possible D match to TRBD1 (5 bases). The CDR3 protein is CASRQGVGTEAFF. CDR3 DNA: TGTGCCAGCAGGCAGGGTGTCGGCACTGAAGCTTTCTTT.